The 14 T cell receptor beta chains presented below share a single source sample, sequenced in a study of control samples from healthy donors and cancer patients. Sequenced by immunoSEQ multiplex PCR; TCRdb stores in-frame clones only, minus some. The sample lists tens of thousands of clones, more than 65% occurring once. Material for sequencing was PBMCs. Every receptor here comes from a man between 60 and 75 years old with head and neck cancer.

The chain combines TRBV6-5 with TRBJ2-3, with D tentatively TRBD1 (6 bases). CDR3 length equals 14 residues. V was cut by 7 bases and J by 6 bases, with 17 bases left in between. Germline values: CDR1 MNHEY, CDR2 SVGAGI. CDR3 loop: CASNRDMFFDTQYF. CDR3 sequence (DNA): TGTGCCAGCAACCGGGACATGTTTTTTGATACGCAGTATTTT.

V usage is TRBV6-5 and J usage is TRBJ1-3; D may be TRBD1 (6 bases). Between the trimmed V and J ends, which lost 0 bases and 8 bases, there was a span of 8 bases. The germline V gene encodes CDR1 MNHEY and CDR2 SVGAGI. The CDR3 runs to 13 residues. In DNA form, the CDR3 reads TGTGCCAGCAGTTACTCGGAGGGGGACACCATATATTTT. This sequence encodes CASSYSEGDTIYF.

This clone has more than one count but fewer than ten. The gene calls are TRBV6-4 and TRBJ1-1; D may be TRBD1 (6 bases). CDR1 is MRHNA, CDR2 SNTAGT, per germline. V was pared by 5 bases and J by 1 base, with 11 bases between. The CDR3 runs 14 residues. The CDR3 DNA reads TGTGCCAGCAGTCGACAGGAAGGGAACACTGAAGCTTTCTTT. Its protein is CASSRQEGNTEAFF.

The table lists this clone with a count of one. The rearrangement links TRBV20-1 to TRBJ2-5, with D unresolved. Germline values: CDR1 DFQATT, CDR2 SNEGSKA (reference sequence). CDR3 size: 11 residues. The germline V and J ends were trimmed by 7 bases and 2 bases, with 8 bases remaining between them. DNA of the CDR3: TGCAGTGGTCTAGATCAAGAGACCCAGTACTTC. It is translated as CSGLDQETQYF.

The chain is built from TRBV18 and TRBJ1-1, with a tentative D call TRBD1 (5 bases). The CDR3 is 15 amino acids. V lost 3 bases and J 1 base, leaving 12 bases between the germline ends. Germline CDR1 is KGHSH and CDR2 is LQKENI. The CDR3 loop is CASSPNQGRNTEAFF. CDR3 sequence (DNA): TGTGCCAGCTCACCTAATCAGGGTAGGAACACTGAAGCTTTCTTT.

The chain links TRBV5-1 to TRBJ1-1, with D maybe TRBD1 (5 bases). Germline-derived CDR1 and CDR2 are SGHRS and YFSETQ. Trimming took 4 bases from V and 0 from J, leaving 10 bases between them. The CDR3 spans 14 residues. The CDR3 spells CASSPQDLNTEAFF. DNA for the CDR3: TGCGCCAGCAGCCCACAGGATTTGAACACTGAAGCTTTCTTT.

The chain joins TRBV6-5 to TRBJ2-5; D gene ambiguous. Germline lookup yields CDR1 MNHEY and CDR2 SVGAGI. V gave up 6 bases and J gave up 5 bases, with 10 bases separating them. The CDR3 contains 12 residues. The CDR3 nucleotides read TGTGCCAGCAGCGAGGTGGCGGAGACCCAGTACTTC. Residues: CASSEVAETQYF.

By share, this clone ranks as medium-sized. The chain uses TRBV18 and TRBJ1-6; 8 nucleotides match TRBD1. With V trimmed by 2 bases and J by 11 bases, 11 bases remained unmatched. The V gene's germline CDR1 is KGHSH and CDR2 LQKENI. This CDR3 contains 16 residues. The CDR3 region has the DNA TGTGCCAGCTCACCAATGACCGGGACAGGTGCGACACCCCTCCACTTT. Translation: CASSPMTGTGATPLHF.

The chain combines TRBV27 with TRBJ2-3; D may be TRBD2 (6 bases). CDR1 is MNHEY and CDR2 is SMNVEV in the germline V gene (reference sequence). With 3 bases removed from V and 0 bases from J, the gap between germline ends came to 10 bases. The CDR3 has 15 amino acids. CDR3 sequence (DNA): TGTGCCAGCAGTTTTTGGAGGGTGAGCACAGATACGCAGTATTTT. Protein product: CASSFWRVSTDTQYF.

V is TRBV6-6 and J is TRBJ1-2; tentative D call: TRBD1 (5 bases). V was shortened by 10 bases and J by 4 bases, with 16 bases between the two germline ends. Germline CDR1 and CDR2: MNHNY and SVGAGI (reference sequence). The CDR3 contains 13 residues. The CDR3 loop is CANSRTGLYGYTF. The DNA for the CDR3 is TGTGCCAACAGCCGGACGGGGCTCTATGGCTACACCTTC.

The rearrangement uses TRBV10-3 and TRBJ1-3; D is unclear. Germline CDR1 reads ENHRY; CDR2 reads SYGVKD. V lost 6 bases and J lost 3, with 15 bases in between. CDR3 size: 15 residues. CDR3 residues: CAIRGGLRFGNTIYF. The DNA for the CDR3 is TGTGCCATCAGGGGCGGACTTCGGTTTGGAAACACCATATATTTT.

The chain links TRBV7-9 to TRBJ2-7; no definite D call. The CDR3 consists of 13 residues. Looked up from germline, CDR1 is SEHNR and CDR2 is FQNEAQ (reference sequence). Trimming took off 1 base at V and 6 bases at J, with 10 bases between the two ends. For the CDR3, the DNA is TGTGCCAGCAGCTTAGTAGGAGCTCGCGAGCAGTACTTC. The encoded protein is CASSLVGAREQYF.

This clone was seen only a few times. V and J are TRBV12-3 or TRBV12-4 and TRBJ2-1; D remains unclear. The V end was cut by 3 bases, the J end by 6 bases, with 9 bases between. This CDR3 contains 13 residues. CDR3 coding DNA: TGTGCCAGCAGTTTGCTAGGCATCAATGAGCAGTTCTTC. Translated, it gives CASSLLGINEQFF.

The V call is TRBV11-3, the J call TRBJ2-3; D call uncertain. The CDR3 totals 15 residues. The germline gives CDR1 SGHNT, CDR2 YENEEA. V lost 0 bases and J lost 2, with 9 bases in between. The CDR3 DNA sequence: TGTGCCAGCAGCTTAGAGGGCAGAAACACAGATACGCAGTATTTT. Its translation is CASSLEGRNTDTQYF.